This T cell receptor beta chain is from a study of CD8+ T cells in alopecia areata. Study background: Twice daily, treated patients received 5 to 10 mg of oral tofacitinib.

cDNA prepared by RNA extraction and subsequent reverse transcription served as the template for sequencing. Repertoires were generated with immunoSEQ multiplex PCR, while TCRdb's copy carries only in-frame clones and drops some. The sample includes about 150,000 clones, under 60% of them seen just once. V lost 6 bases to trimming and J lost 9 bases; unmatched junction nucleotides: 13. This CDR3 has 15 amino acids. The germline V gene has CDR1 MNHEY and CDR2 SMNVEV (reference sequence). Study-wide results and caveats: Elevated clonality characterized lesional scalp relative to normal scalp, particularly in alopecia totalis/universalis.

Details on this clone: Its target is unknown.

This clonotype was obtained from a human donor with alopecia areata. The rearrangement uses TRBV27 and TRBJ2-1, with 8 bases matching TRBD2. The material was CD8+ T cells sorted from blood, obtained at week 0. CDR3 DNA sequence: TGTGCCAGCAGCGTTAGCGGGGCCGGGGACGGTGAGCAGTTCTTC. This codes for CASSVSGAGDGEQFF.